Here is one TCR beta chain with its context. Amplification used 60 Vbeta primers and 13 Jbeta primers. The table came from immunoSEQ multiplex PCR; TCRdb's copy has only in-frame clones and leaves some out. The sample includes some 60,000 clones, 65% to 75% of them seen just once. The record originates from a study of cytomegalovirus exposure and HLA in healthy donors. The CDR3 spans 14 residues. Looked up from germline, CDR1 is SNHLY and CDR2 is FYNNEI. V was pared by 8 bases and J by 5 bases, with 5 bases of the junction left unmatched. Sequenced: PBMCs. The chain carries TRBV2 and TRBJ2-2, with 10 positions matching TRBD2. This TCR came from a woman aged 25 to 39 in good health and CMV-seronegative. The CDR3 nucleotides are TGTGCCAGCGTGGCTAGCGGGAGTACCGGGGAGCTGTTTTTT. Its protein is CASVASGSTGELFF.